The 5 T cell receptor beta chains in this list originate from one sample, sequenced in a study of control samples from healthy donors and cancer patients. Using immunoSEQ multiplex PCR, the repertoire was profiled, and TCRdb retains in-frame clones only, with some absent. This sample has some 100,000 clones, with about 89% found just once. The sample comprised blood. These receptors originate from a woman aged 45 to 65 in good health.

The CDR3: CASLGGYTEAFF. CDR3 DNA: TGCGCCTCCTTGGGGGGCTACACTGAAGCTTTCTTT. V is TRBV10-2 and J is TRBJ1-1, with TRBD1 as a possible D gene (6 bases). There are 12 residues in the CDR3. V shed 11 bases and J shed 3 bases, with 13 bases lying between them. Germline values: CDR1 WSHSY, CDR2 SAAADI.

The V call is TRBV19, the J call TRBJ2-2, with 10 bases matching TRBD1. Germline assignment: CDR1 LNHDA and CDR2 SQIVND (reference sequence). V gave up 6 bases and J gave up 6 bases; unmatched junction bases: 4. The CDR3 is 14 residues long. CDR3 residues: CASRIDRGPGELFF. The DNA of the CDR3 is TGTGCCAGTAGAATCGACAGGGGGCCCGGGGAGCTGTTTTTT.

V gene TRBV6-5 combines with J gene TRBJ2-3; no reliable D call. The CDR3 is 12 amino acids. Deletions cut 5 bases from V and 2 bases from J, with 5 bases between. Germline assignment: CDR1 MNHEY and CDR2 SVGAGI. The DNA of the CDR3 is TGTGCCAGCAGTATCGACACAGATACGCAGTATTTT. Translated, it gives CASSIDTDTQYF.

This chain connects TRBV24-1 to TRBJ2-1, with 10 bases fitting TRBD2. The CDR3 consists of 17 residues. Germline CDR1 reads KGHDR; CDR2 reads SFDVKD. Trimming removed 5 bases from V and 6 bases from J; junction bases left unmatched: 12. The CDR3 is CATSGPGASGRLNEQFF. The CDR3 DNA is TGTGCCACCAGTGGCCCGGGGGCTAGCGGGAGACTCAATGAGCAGTTCTTC.

The chain carries TRBV2 and TRBJ1-2; no definite D call. CDR1 and CDR2 (germline): SNHLY, FYNNEI. V dropped 7 bases and J dropped 2 bases, with 11 bases sitting between them. The CDR3 is 13 residues long. CDR3 in amino acids: CASTSQRNYGYTF. The CDR3 DNA reads TGTGCCAGCACCTCCCAGAGGAACTATGGCTACACCTTC.